The clone carrying this T cell receptor beta chain was observed a single time. Its antigen is not known. This sample was included in a study of shared clonotypes between healthy human individuals. Study-level results: Since donors were few, the genetic and exposure-history diversity represented was limited.

The study separated CD4+ cells into CD45RA+ naive and CD45RA-negative memory subsets. Germline V gene lookup returns CDR1 SGHNT and CDR2 YENEEA. This CDR3 has 14 amino acids. The J segment lost 6 bases and the V segment lost 5 bases, leaving 7 bases of the junction unmatched. The method was immunoSEQ multiplex PCR; TCRdb's version includes in-frame clones alone and lacks a portion of them. The sample carries about a million clones, under 80% recorded once. The rearrangement joins TRBV11-3 to TRBJ2-1, with 7 bases matching TRBD1. Sequenced material: memory CD4+ T cells sorted from blood. Subset defined: CD45RA-negative fraction. This clonotype was sampled from a man aged 18 to 30 in good health. This CDR3 reads CASSQFRGSNEQFF. In DNA form, the CDR3 reads TGTGCCAGCAGCCAATTCAGGGGGAGCAATGAGCAGTTCTTC.